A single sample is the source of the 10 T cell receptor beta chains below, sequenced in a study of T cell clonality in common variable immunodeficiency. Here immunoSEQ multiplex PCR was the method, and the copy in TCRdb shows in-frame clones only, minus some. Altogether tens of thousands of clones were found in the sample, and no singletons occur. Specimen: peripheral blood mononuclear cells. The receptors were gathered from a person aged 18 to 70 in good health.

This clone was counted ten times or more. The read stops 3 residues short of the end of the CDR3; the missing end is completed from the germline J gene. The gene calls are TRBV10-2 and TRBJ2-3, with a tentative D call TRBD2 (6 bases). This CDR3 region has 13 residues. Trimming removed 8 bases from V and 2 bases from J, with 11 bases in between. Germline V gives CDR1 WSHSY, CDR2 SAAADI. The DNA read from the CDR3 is TGCGCCAGCTCGGGACTTTTCACAGATACG. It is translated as CASSGLFTDT. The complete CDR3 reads CASSGLFTDTQYF.

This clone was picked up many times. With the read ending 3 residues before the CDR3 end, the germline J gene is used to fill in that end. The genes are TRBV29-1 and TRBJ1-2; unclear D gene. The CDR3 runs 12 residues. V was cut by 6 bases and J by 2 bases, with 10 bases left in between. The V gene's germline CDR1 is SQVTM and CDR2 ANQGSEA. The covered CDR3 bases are TGCAGCGTGCCAAACAGCAACTATGGC. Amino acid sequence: CSVPNSNYG. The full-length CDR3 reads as CSVPNSNYGYTF.

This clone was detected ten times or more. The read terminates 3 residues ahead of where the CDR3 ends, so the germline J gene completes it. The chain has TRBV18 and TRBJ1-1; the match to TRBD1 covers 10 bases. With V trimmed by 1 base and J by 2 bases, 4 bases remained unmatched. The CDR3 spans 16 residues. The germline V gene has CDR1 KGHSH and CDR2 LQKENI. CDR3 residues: CASSPRTGGINTEAFF. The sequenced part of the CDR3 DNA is TGTGCCAGCTCACCACGGACAGGGGGGATAAACACTGAA.

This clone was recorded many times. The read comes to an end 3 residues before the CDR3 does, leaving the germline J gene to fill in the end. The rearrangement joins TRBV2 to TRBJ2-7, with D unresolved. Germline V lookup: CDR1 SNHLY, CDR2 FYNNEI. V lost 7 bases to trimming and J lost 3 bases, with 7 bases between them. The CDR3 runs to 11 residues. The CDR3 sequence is CASTSVYEQYF. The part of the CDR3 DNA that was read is TGTGCCAGCACCTCGGTCTACGAG.

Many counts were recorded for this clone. The sequenced CDR3 bases are TGTGCCAGCAGTTTACAGTTTCCAGGGAACGAG. This codes for CASSLQFPGNE. The CDR3 in its entirety is CASSLQFPGNEQYF. The chain combines TRBV6-2 or TRBV6-3 with TRBJ2-7; a weak D match, TRBD1 (5 bases). The read terminates 3 residues ahead of where the CDR3 ends, so the germline J gene completes it. The ends were cut back, 4 bases at V and 5 bases at J, with 15 bases in the middle. Germline V gives CDR1 MNHEY, CDR2 SVGEGT. The CDR3 is 14 residues long.

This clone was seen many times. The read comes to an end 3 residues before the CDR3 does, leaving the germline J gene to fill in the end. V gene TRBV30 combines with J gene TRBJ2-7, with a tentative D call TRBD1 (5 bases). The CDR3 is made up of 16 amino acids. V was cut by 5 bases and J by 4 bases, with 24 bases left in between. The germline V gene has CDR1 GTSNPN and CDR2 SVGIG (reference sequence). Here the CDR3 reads CAWGSRVGIGAYEQYF. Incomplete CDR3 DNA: TGTGCCTGGGGCTCCAGGGTAGGGATTGGGGCATACGAG.

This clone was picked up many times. The CDR3 bases that were read are TGTGCCAGCAGTTTAGAATTAGGACAGCGTAGCTCTGGAAACACC. Protein sequence: CASSLELGQRSSGNT. The whole CDR3 protein reads CASSLELGQRSSGNTIYF. The chain recombines TRBV12-3 or TRBV12-4 with TRBJ1-3, with D maybe TRBD1 (6 bases). With the read ending 3 residues before the CDR3 end, the germline J gene is used to fill in that end. V dropped 1 base and J dropped 0 bases, with 16 bases sitting between them. This CDR3 is built from 18 residues.

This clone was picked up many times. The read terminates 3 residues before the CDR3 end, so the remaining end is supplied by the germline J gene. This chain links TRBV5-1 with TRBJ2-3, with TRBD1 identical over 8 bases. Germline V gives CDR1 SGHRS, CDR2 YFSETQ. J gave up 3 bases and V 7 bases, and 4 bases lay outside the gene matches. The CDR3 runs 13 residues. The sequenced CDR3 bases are TGCGCCAGCTCAGGGGGCGTGACAGATACG. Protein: CASSGGVTDT. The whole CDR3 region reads CASSGGVTDTQYF.

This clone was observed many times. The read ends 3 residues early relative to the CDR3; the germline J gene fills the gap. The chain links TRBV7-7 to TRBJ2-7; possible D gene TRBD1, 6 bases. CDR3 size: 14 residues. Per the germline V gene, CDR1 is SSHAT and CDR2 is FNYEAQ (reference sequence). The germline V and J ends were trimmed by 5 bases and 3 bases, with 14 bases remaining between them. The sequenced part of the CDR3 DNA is TGTGCCAGCAGCCCTCAAGAAGGGGGCTACGAG. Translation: CASSPQEGGYE. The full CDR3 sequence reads CASSPQEGGYEQYF.

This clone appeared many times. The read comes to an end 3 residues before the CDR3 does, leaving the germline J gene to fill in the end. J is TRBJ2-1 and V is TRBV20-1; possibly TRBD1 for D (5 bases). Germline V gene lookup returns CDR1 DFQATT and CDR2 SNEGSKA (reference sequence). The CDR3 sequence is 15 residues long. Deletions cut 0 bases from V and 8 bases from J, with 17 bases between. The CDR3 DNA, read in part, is TGCAGTGCTAGAGACCAGGGATTTAGGATCGATGAG. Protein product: CSARDQGFRIDE. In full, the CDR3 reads CSARDQGFRIDEQFF.